This TCR beta chain appears in the sequencing data of a study of blood T cell repertoires in COVID-19 (dated by TCRdb to between 2020 and 2021). About the investigation overall: Samples from collaborators originated in the United States, Italy and Spain and spanned both the acute and convalescent phases of COVID-19. The material from the prospective study consisted of cDNA or gDNA derived from T cells, B-cell-depleted T cells, or PBMCs. Subjects who had been exposed to COVID-19, were actively infected with it, or had recovered from it provided the deeply sampled blood TCRbeta repertoires that made up the dataset. The repertoires were released in a freely available public database meant as a resource for research on the immune response to SARS-CoV-2. Samples came from the ongoing ImmuneRACE study (first 160 participants) plus 1,254 subjects from 6 global collaborators. A de-identified subject ID, COVID-19 status, age in years and sex were almost always included in the sample metadata. HLA class I and class II types, where available, came from metadata supplied by the sample provider rather than from assay-based typing.

The paper's findings and limits, for the study overall: The quantity of clinical and demographic metadata differed by source and by participant and was supplied without curation.

Notes on this clone: No antigen is known for it. The record has no base qualities; no much larger clone is one base away.

The immunoSEQ Assay, a bias-controlled multiplex PCR, was used to amplify TCRbeta CDR3 regions from genomic DNA. The authors' pipeline ran thus. The number of nucleated cells in each sample was estimated from the amplification of reference gene primers within the assay. To quantify the absolute abundance of each unique TCRbeta CDR3 rearrangement, sequence reads were collapsed and filtered. For each sample, productive Simpson clonality was calculated as the square root of Simpson's diversity index across productive rearrangements. The table was pulled from immuneACCESS by TCRdb, which kept in-frame rearrangements only. Such tables lose some clones; where checked, under half of the loss comes from unresolved V genes, and the rest has no known cause. That table furnishes V, J and clone size, whereas the DNA furnished D and trimming. For this sample there are 120,000 to 150,000 clones; over 65% appear just once. The ten largest clones add up to approximately 5% of the sample.

The collaborating institutions used their own protocols to collect whole blood in K2EDTA tubes. Collaborator samples were shipped for TCRbeta analysis as frozen whole blood, isolated PBMCs, or DNA extracted from either sample type. The clonotype comes from a human donor in a cohort sampled during active COVID-19. The sample comprised peripheral blood.

Read as DNA, the sequence is TGTGCCTGGACTGGGGGCGACAGGGTAGCTTTCTTT. The translation is CAWTGGDRVAFF. The rearranged chain carries TRBV30 and TRBJ1-1; 7 central bases correspond to TRBD1. The cysteine opens and the phenylalanine closes a CDR3 of 12 amino acids. Of the read, only the CDR3 DNA is kept; its 36 bases are in frame from base 1. Relative to germline, V is missing 4 bases and J is missing 10 bases, with 9 bases of the junction outside any gene match. The germline V gene (reference sequence) sets CDR1 to GTSNPN and CDR2 to SVGIG. The CDR3 plus the reference TRBV30 and TRBJ1-1 genes for the other parts give the full variable domain: SQTIHQWPATLVQPVGSPLSLECTVEGTSNPNLYWYRQAAGRGLQLLFYSVGIGQISSEVPQNLSASRPQDRQFILSSKKLLLSDSGFYLCAWTGGDRVAFFGQGTRLTVV.